The sequence of this T cell receptor beta chain was determined in a study of blood T cell repertoires in COVID-19. Study-wide context: The United States, Italy and Spain supplied acute and convalescent COVID-19 samples.

Authors' methods: Amplification from reference gene primers served as the basis for estimated nucleated cell counts. Profiling relied on immunoSEQ multiplex PCR, and the TCRdb table lists in-frame clones only, not all of them. That table gives V, J and clone size, and the DNA gave D and trimming. The table records about 88,000 clones, roughly nine tenths of them present only once. CDR1 LNHNV and CDR2 YYDKDF come from the germline V gene (reference sequence). Trimming cost V 0 bases and J 5 bases; bases outside gene matches: 1. This CDR3 comprises 15 residues. V is TRBV15 and J is TRBJ1-4; TRBD1 matches at 9 bases. This receptor was identified in a male donor with acute or convalescent COVID-19. The sample comprised peripheral blood. CDR3 DNA: TGTGCCACCAGCAGAGAGGGACAGGGAAATGAAAAACTGTTTTTT. Translating it yields CATSREGQGNEKLFF. Full variable domain (missing parts from reference TRBV15 and TRBJ1-4): DAMVIQNPRYQVTQFGKPVTLSCSQTLNHNVMYWYQQKSSQAPKLLFHYYDKDFNNEADTPDNFQSRRPNTSFCFLDIRSPGLGDTAMYLCATSREGQGNEKLFFGSGTQLSVL.